This is a list of T cell receptor beta chains from one sample in a study of blood T cell repertoires in COVID-19. Assay used: immunoSEQ multiplex PCR; TCRdb lists only in-frame clones, some missing. The table records over 200,000 clones, over 70% of them present only once. Sequencing was performed on peripheral blood. These receptors originate from a man in his forties with acute or convalescent COVID-19. Each CDR3 is given with its conserved first and last residue. Each record gives: J gene, V gene, D gene, clone size, CDR3 DNA, CDR3 protein. D genes are given only for firm matches. The size field is filled for only some rows; it gives once, few, many or a size class.

>TRBJ1-3|TRBV28|-|-
TGTGCCAGCAGAACCGGGGGAATCTCTGGAAACACCATATATTTT
CASRTGGISGNTIYF
>TRBJ1-4|TRBV5-1|-|-
TGCGCCAGCAGCTTGACCTGGGCGCAGGGCGAAGAAAAACTGTTTTTT
CASSLTWAQGEEKLFF
>TRBJ1-2|TRBV5-4|-|-
TGTGCCAGCAGCATAGACAGTTTTAACTATGGCTACACCTTC
CASSIDSFNYGYTF
>TRBJ2-2|TRBV5-1|-|-
TGCGCCAGCCAGGGGGGAACGAACACCGGGGAGCTGTTTTTT
CASQGGTNTGELFF
>TRBJ2-2|TRBV3-1/TRBV3-2|-|-
TGTGCCAGCAGCCAAGTCACACAGGTCTACACCGGGGAGCTGTTTTTT
CASSQVTQVYTGELFF
>TRBJ1-4|TRBV6-5|TRBD1|-
TGTGCCAGTAACAGGGGGCGCGGAGGAAAACTGTTTTTT
CASNRGRGGKLFF
>TRBJ2-1|TRBV7-9|-|-
TGTGCCAGCAGCGGGCGGGCAGATAGACTAAATGAGCAGTTCTTC
CASSGRADRLNEQFF
>TRBJ1-5|TRBV30|TRBD1|-
TGTGCCTGGAGCTTAGACAGGGTTAATCAGCCCCAGCATTTT
CAWSLDRVNQPQHF
>TRBJ1-6|TRBV2|-|-
TGTGCCAGCAGCCCCAGAGGGGGAGAGAATTCACCCCTCCACTTT
CASSPRGGENSPLHF
>TRBJ2-3|TRBV18|TRBD2|-
TGTGCCAGCTCACTGCGGACTAGCGGGAGTAGCACAGATACGCAGTATTTT
CASSLRTSGSSTDTQYF
>TRBJ2-7|TRBV19|TRBD1|few
TGTGCCAGTGCCGATAACGCAGGGGGCTACGAGCAGTACTTC
CASADNAGGYEQYF
>TRBJ2-5|TRBV24-1|TRBD1|-
TGTGCCACCAGTTCAGCTGACAGGGGAGAGACCCAGTACTTC
CATSSADRGETQYF
>TRBJ2-2|TRBV7-3|-|-
TGTGCCAGCAGCCCCAAGCCGGGTGGAGGGCTGTTTTTT
CASSPKPGGGLFF
>TRBJ1-2|TRBV7-2|TRBD1|once
TGTGCCAGCAGCTTATCCGGGACAGGTTTTGGCTACACCTTC
CASSLSGTGFGYTF
>TRBJ2-1|TRBV19|-|-
TGTGCCAGTAGTAAGAAAGTAGAAAGTGTCGCGGGCCTTTCCTACAATGAGCAGTTCTTC
CASSKKVESVAGLSYNEQFF
>TRBJ2-1|TRBV6-4|-|-
TGTGCCAGCAGTGACAGGGAGGATCCCATGGGCAATGAGCAGTTCTTC
CASSDREDPMGNEQFF
>TRBJ1-5|TRBV4-2|TRBD1|few
TGTGCCAGCAGCCATGGACAGGGGGCGGGTCAGCCCCAGCATTTT
CASSHGQGAGQPQHF
>TRBJ2-4|TRBV7-2|TRBD2|-
TGTGCCAGCAGCTTAGCGCGGCCGGGGGGGGGAAACATTCAGTACTTC
CASSLARPGGGNIQYF
>TRBJ1-1|TRBV5-4|TRBD1|-
TGTGCCAGCAGCTCGGCCGGGACAGGGCGCCTGGCGGCTTTCTTT
CASSSAGTGRLAAFF
>TRBJ2-7|TRBV7-6|-|once
TGTGCCAGCAGCTCAAGGACTGCCTACGAGCAGTACTTC
CASSSRTAYEQYF
>TRBJ2-7|TRBV5-1|TRBD2|-
TGCGCCAGCAGCCCTATAAGCGGGAGGGCTTCCTACGAGCAGTACTTC
CASSPISGRASYEQYF
>TRBJ2-7|TRBV10-2|TRBD1|once
TGCGCCAGCAGTGAATGGACAGGGGGCGCTGAGCAGTACTTC
CASSEWTGGAEQYF
>TRBJ2-5|TRBV7-7|TRBD2|-
TGTGCCAGCAGCTTAGGGGTAGCGGGAGAAGAGACCCAGTACTTC
CASSLGVAGEETQYF
>TRBJ1-6|TRBV12-3/TRBV12-4|-|-
TGTGCCAGCAGTTTTGGTATTCGGTCACCCCTCCACTTT
CASSFGIRSPLHF
>TRBJ2-1|TRBV29-1|TRBD2|-
TGCAGCGGAGAGCGGGAGCAGTACAATGAGCAGTTCTTC
CSGEREQYNEQFF
>TRBJ1-2|TRBV11-2|-|-
TGTGCCAGCAGCTTGGAGGACCCCTATGGCTACACCTTC
CASSLEDPYGYTF
>TRBJ2-1|TRBV29-1|-|-
TGCAGCGTTCGGGACACCTCCTACAATGAGCAGTTCTTC
CSVRDTSYNEQFF
>TRBJ1-2|TRBV6-1|-|-
TGTGCCAGCAGTGGGCGGGGGGTCAAAGGCCCTAACTATGGCTACACCTTC
CASSGRGVKGPNYGYTF
>TRBJ1-1|TRBV11-2|TRBD1|few
TGTGCCTCACGGGAGGGGGCGGACACTGAAGCTTTCTTT
CASREGADTEAFF
>TRBJ1-2|TRBV11-3|TRBD1|-
TGTGCCAGCAGCTACGAACGACTCGGGACAGGGGGCGAAATGAGCTTC
CASSYERLGTGGEMSF
>TRBJ2-7|TRBV5-1|-|-
TGCGCCAGCAGCTTTCCCGGGGACACTTACGAGCAGTACTTC
CASSFPGDTYEQYF
>TRBJ2-1|TRBV6-2/TRBV6-3|TRBD2|-
TGTGCCAGCAGTGACTATCTAGCGGGAGAGCAGTTCTTC
CASSDYLAGEQFF
>TRBJ1-2|TRBV29-1|-|-
TGCAGCGTTGAAGAGGTAACAGGCCTGCGGGGCTACACCTTC
CSVEEVTGLRGYTF
>TRBJ1-5|TRBV19|-|-
TGTGCCAGTAGTATAGATCAGGGCAGTAGCAATCAGCCCCAGCATTTT
CASSIDQGSSNQPQHF
>TRBJ2-5|TRBV7-2|TRBD2|few
TGTGCCAGCAGCTTTGTAGCGGGGGATCAAGAGACCCAGTACTTC
CASSFVAGDQETQYF
>TRBJ2-4|TRBV6-5|-|-
TGTGCCAGCATTTCTGACTCTAACATTCAGTACTTC
CASISDSNIQYF
>TRBJ2-2|TRBV7-8|-|once
TGTGCCAGCAGCGCTAGGCTGTCGGACTTCCGCCCCGGGGAGCTGTTTTTT
CASSARLSDFRPGELFF
>TRBJ2-1|TRBV5-6|TRBD2|-
TGTGCCAGCAGCTGGCGGACTAGCGGGAGTCTCGGTGAGCAGTTCTTC
CASSWRTSGSLGEQFF
>TRBJ1-1|TRBV5-1|-|-
TGCGCCAGCAGCGCGATGATTGCGAACACTGAAGCTTTCTTT
CASSAMIANTEAFF
>TRBJ1-6|TRBV18|TRBD1|-
TGTGCCAGCTCACTGCTGCAGAGACAGGGGCATAATTCACCCCTCCACTTT
CASSLLQRQGHNSPLHF
>TRBJ2-2|TRBV6-2/TRBV6-3|TRBD2|-
TGTGCCAGCAGTTACGTGGCGGGAGGCTCCAACACCGGGGAGCTGTTTTTT
CASSYVAGGSNTGELFF
>TRBJ2-2|TRBV7-8|TRBD1|-
TGTGCCAGCAGCCTCCCCCTCACAGGGGCCACCGGGGAGCTGTTTTTT
CASSLPLTGATGELFF
>TRBJ1-2|TRBV2|-|-
TGTGCCAGCAGGGGGGGAGCTAACTATGGCTACACCTTC
CASRGGANYGYTF
>TRBJ2-1|TRBV19|TRBD2|-
TGTGCCAGTAGTCTTGGATTGGGGCGGGAGGAGGGAAATGAGCAGTTCTTC
CASSLGLGREEGNEQFF
>TRBJ1-2|TRBV6-1|-|-
TGTGCCAGCAGTGAAGCAGGGGCCGGGAGGGGCTACACCTTC
CASSEAGAGRGYTF